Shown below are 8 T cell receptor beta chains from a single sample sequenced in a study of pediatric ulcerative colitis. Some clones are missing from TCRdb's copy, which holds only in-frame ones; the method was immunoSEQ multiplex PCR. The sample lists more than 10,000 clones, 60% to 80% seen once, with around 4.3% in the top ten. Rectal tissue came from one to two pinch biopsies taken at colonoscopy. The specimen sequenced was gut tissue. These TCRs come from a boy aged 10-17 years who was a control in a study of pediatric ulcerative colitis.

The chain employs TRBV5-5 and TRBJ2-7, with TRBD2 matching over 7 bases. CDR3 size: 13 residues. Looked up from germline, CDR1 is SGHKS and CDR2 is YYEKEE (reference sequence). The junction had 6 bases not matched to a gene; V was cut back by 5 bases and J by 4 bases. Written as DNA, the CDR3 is TGTGCCAGCAGATCGAGGACTAGGTACGAGCAGTACTTC. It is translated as CASRSRTRYEQYF.

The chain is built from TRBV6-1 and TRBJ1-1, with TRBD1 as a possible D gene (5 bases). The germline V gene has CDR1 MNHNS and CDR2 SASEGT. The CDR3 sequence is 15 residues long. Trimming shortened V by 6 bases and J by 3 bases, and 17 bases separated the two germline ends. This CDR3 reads CASSEGPGADTEAFF. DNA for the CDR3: TGTGCCAGCAGCGAGGGCCCCGGGGCGGACACTGAAGCTTTCTTT.

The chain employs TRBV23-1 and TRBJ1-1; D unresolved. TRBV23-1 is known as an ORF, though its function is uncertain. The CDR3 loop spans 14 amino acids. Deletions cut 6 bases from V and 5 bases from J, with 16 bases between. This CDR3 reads CASSPTFVQTEAFF. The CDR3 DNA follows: TGCGCCAGCAGCCCCACCTTCGTGCAAACTGAAGCTTTCTTT.

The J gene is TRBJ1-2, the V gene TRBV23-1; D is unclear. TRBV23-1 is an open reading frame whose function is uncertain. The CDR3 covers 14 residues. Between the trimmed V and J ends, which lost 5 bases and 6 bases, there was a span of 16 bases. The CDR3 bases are TGCGCCAGCAGTAGACTGAAGGGCCGGGATGGCTACACCTTC. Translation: CASSRLKGRDGYTF.

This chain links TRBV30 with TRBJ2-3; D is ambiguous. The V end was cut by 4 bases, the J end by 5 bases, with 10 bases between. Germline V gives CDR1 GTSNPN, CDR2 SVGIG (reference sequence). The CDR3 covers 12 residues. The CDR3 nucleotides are TGTGCCTGGAAATCGGCCGGAGATACGCAGTATTTT. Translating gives CAWKSAGDTQYF.

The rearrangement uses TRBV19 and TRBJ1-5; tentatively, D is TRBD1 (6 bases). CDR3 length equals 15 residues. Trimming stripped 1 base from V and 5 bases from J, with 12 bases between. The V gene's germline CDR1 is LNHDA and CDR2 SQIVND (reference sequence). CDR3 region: CASSIGAGADQPQHF. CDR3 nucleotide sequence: TGTGCCAGTAGTATAGGAGCAGGGGCTGATCAGCCCCAGCATTTT.

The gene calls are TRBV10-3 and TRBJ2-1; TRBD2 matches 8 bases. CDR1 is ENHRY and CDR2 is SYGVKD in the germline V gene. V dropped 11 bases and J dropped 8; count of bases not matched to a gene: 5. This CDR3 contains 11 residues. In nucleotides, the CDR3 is TGTGCCGTAAGGACTAGCTATGAGCAGTTCTTC. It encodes CAVRTSYEQFF.

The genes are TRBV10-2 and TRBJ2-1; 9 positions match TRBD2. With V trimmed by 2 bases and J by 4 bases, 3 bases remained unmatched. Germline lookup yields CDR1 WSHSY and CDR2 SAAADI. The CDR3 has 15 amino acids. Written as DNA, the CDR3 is TGCGCCAGCAGTGAGGCGGGAGGGGAATACAATGAGCAGTTCTTC. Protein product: CASSEAGGEYNEQFF.